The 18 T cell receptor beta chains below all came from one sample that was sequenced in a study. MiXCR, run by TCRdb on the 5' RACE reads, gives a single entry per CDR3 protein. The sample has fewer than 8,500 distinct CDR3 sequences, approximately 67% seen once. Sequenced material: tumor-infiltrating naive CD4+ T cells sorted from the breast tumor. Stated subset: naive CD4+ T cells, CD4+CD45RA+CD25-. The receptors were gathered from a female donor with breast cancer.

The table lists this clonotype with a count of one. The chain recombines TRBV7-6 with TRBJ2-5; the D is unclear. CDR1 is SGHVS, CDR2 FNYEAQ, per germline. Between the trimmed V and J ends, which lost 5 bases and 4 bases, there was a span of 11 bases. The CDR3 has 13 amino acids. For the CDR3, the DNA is TGTGCCAGCAGCCCGCTCTCCGGAGAGACCCAGTACTTC. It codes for CASSPLSGETQYF.

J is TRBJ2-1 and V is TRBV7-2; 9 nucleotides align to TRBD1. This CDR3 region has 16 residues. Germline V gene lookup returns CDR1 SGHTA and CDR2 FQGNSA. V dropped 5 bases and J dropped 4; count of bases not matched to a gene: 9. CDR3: CASSPRAGTGYNEQFF. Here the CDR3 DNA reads TGTGCCAGCAGCCCACGTGCCGGGACAGGGTACAATGAGCAGTTCTTC.

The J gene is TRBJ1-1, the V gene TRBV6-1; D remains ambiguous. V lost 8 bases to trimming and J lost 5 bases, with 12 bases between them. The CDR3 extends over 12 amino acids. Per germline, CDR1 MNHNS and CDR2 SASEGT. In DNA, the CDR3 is TGTGCCAGCGGAGATCCAACGACTGAAGCTTTCTTT. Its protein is CASGDPTTEAFF.

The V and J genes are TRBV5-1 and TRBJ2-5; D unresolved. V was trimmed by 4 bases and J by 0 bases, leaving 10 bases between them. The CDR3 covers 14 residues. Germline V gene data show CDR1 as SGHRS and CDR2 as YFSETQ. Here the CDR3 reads CASSLQGHQETQYF. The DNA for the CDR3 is TGCGCCAGCAGCCTACAAGGGCACCAAGAGACCCAGTACTTC.

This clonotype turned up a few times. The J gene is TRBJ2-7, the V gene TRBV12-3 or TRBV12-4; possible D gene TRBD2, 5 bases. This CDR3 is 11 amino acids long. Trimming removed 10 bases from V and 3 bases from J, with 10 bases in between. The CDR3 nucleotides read TGTGCCATCTCACGGGGCTACGAGCAGTACTTC. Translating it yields CAISRGYEQYF.

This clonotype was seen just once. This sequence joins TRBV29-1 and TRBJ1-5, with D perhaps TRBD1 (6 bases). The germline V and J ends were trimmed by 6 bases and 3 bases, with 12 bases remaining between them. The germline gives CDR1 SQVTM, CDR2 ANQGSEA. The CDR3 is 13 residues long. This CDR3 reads CSVETGNNQPQHF. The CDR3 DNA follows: TGCAGCGTGGAAACAGGGAACAATCAGCCCCAGCATTTT. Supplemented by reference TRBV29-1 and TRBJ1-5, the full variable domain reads SAVISQKPSRDICQRGTSLTIQCQVDSQVTMMFWYRQQPGQSLTLIATANQGSEATYESGFVIDKFPISRPNLTFSTLTVSNMSPEDSSIYLCSVETGNNQPQHFGDGTRLSIL.

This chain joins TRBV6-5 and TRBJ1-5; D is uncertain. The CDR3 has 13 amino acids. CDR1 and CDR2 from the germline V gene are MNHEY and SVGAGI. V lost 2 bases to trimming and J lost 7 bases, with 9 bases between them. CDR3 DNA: TGTGCCAGCAGTTACGAGGGAAGGCAGCCCCAGCATTTT. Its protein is CASSYEGRQPQHF.

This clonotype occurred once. For the CDR3, the DNA is TGCAGCGCGGATTTACAGGGGATAGGCGGCTACACCTTC. The encoded protein is CSADLQGIGGYTF. This rearrangement joins TRBV29-1 to TRBJ1-2; 7 nucleotides agree with TRBD1. The CDR3 has 13 residues. With 7 bases clipped from V and 8 bases from J, the junction kept 13 bases outside the gene matches. Germline V gene data show CDR1 as SQVTM and CDR2 as ANQGSEA.

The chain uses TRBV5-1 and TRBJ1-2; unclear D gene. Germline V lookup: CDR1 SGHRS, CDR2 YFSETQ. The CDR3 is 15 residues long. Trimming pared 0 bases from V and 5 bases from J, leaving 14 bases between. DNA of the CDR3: TGCGCCAGCAGCTTGGGATCGGTGGGTCATTATGGCTACACCTTC. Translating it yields CASSLGSVGHYGYTF.

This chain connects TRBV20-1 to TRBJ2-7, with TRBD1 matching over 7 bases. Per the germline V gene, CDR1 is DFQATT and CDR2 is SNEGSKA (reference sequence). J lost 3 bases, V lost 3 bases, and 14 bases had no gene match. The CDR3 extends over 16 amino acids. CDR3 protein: CSASTGTAQGLYEQYF. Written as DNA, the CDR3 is TGCAGTGCTAGCACCGGGACAGCACAAGGGCTCTACGAGCAGTACTTC.

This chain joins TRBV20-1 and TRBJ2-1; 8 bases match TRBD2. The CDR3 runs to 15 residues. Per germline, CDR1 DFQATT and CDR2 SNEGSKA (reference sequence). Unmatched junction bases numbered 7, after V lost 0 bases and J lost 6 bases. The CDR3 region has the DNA TGCAGTGCTAGAGATGCACTAGCGGAACGCAATGAGCAGTTCTTC. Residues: CSARDALAERNEQFF.

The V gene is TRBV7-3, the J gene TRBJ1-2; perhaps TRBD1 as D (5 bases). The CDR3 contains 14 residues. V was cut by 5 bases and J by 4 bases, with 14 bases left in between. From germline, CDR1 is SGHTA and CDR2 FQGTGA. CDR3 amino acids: CASSPDRRAYGYTF. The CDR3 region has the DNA TGTGCCAGCAGCCCAGACCGCAGGGCCTATGGCTACACCTTC.

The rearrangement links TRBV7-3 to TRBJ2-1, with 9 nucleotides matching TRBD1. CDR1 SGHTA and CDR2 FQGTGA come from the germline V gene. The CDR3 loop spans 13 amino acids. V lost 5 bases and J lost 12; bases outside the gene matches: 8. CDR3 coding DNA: TGTGCCAGCAGCGCGGGACAGGGCGGTTGGCAGTTCTTC. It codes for CASSAGQGGWQFF.

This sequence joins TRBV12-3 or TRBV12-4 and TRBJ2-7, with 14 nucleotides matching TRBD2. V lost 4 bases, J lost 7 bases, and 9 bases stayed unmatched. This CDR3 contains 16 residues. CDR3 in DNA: TGTGCCAGCAGTTCCCGGGGACTAGCGGGAGTGTGGGAGCAGTACTTC. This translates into CASSSRGLAGVWEQYF.

In DNA form, the CDR3 reads TGTGCCAGCAGCAACCGGGACACCTATGGCTACACCTTC. It specifies CASSNRDTYGYTF. The rearrangement links TRBV27 to TRBJ1-2; D is perhaps TRBD1 (6 bases). V lost 6 bases and J 4 bases, leaving 12 bases between the germline ends. The CDR3 is 13 amino acids. CDR1 and CDR2 from the germline V gene are MNHEY and SMNVEV (reference sequence).

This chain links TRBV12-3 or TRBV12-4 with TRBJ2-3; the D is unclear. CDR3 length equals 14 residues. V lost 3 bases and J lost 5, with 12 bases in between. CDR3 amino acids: CASSFGWLGDTQYF. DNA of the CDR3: TGTGCCAGCAGTTTTGGCTGGCTGGGAGATACGCAGTATTTT.

This CDR3 reads CSAYLGQGGMTQYF. As DNA, the CDR3 is TGCAGTGCCTACCTCGGACAGGGGGGTATGACCCAGTACTTC. V is TRBV20-1 and J is TRBJ2-5, with 10 bases that match TRBD1. There are 14 residues in the CDR3. Germline V gives CDR1 DFQATT, CDR2 SNEGSKA (reference sequence). V gave up 6 bases and J gave up 7 bases; unmatched junction bases: 11.

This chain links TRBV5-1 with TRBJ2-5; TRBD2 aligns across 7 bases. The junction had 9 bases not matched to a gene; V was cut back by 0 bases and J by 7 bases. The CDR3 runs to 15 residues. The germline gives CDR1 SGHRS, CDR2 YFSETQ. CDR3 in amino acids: CASSLGAGSEGTQYF. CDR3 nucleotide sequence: TGCGCCAGCAGCTTGGGAGCGGGATCGGAGGGGACCCAGTACTTC.